These 20 T cell receptor beta chains were all obtained from the same sample, sequenced in a study of cytomegalovirus exposure and HLA in healthy donors. PCR used 60 Vbeta primers and 13 Jbeta primers. The assay was immunoSEQ multiplex PCR, and TCRdb's table has in-frame clones only and misses some. In the table there are some 190,000 clones, around 87% of which are singletons. Sequenced: PBMCs. The receptors were sampled from a young man in good health and CMV-seronegative.

Remarks on this clone: Other DNA sequences in this sample translate to the same CDR3. J is TRBJ2-7 and V is TRBV7-9, with 9 positions matching TRBD1. Unmatched junction bases numbered 2, after V lost 6 bases and J lost 2 bases. Germline-derived CDR1 and CDR2 are SEHNR and FQNEAQ (reference sequence). This CDR3 comprises 13 residues. CDR3 nucleotides: TGTGCCAGCAGTTGGGACAGGGCCTACGAGCAGTACTTC. Protein product: CASSWDRAYEQYF.

The chain joins TRBV4-1 to TRBJ2-1; a possible D gene is TRBD2 (7 bases). The CDR3 has 17 amino acids. CDR1 is MGHRA and CDR2 is YSYEKL in the germline V gene. Trimming stripped 2 bases from V and 0 bases from J, with 14 bases between. In DNA, the CDR3 is TGCGCCAGCAGCCAAAGGGGCGGGGGCTCCTCCTACAATGAGCAGTTCTTC. This encodes CASSQRGGGSSYNEQFF.

The chain recombines TRBV28 with TRBJ1-5, with unresolved D. This CDR3 comprises 12 residues. Germline CDR1 and CDR2: MDHEN and SYDVKM. V was cut by 2 bases and J by 9 bases, with 8 bases left in between. The CDR3 protein is CASSLQEVPQHF. CDR3 in DNA: TGTGCCAGCAGTTTACAGGAGGTGCCCCAGCATTTT.

The rearrangement uses TRBV5-4 and TRBJ2-2; 8 bases align to TRBD2. The V gene end was trimmed by 1 base and the J gene end by 1 base; junction bases not matched to a gene: 3. Germline V gene lookup returns CDR1 SGHNT and CDR2 YYREEE (reference sequence). The CDR3 spans 16 residues. The CDR3 bases are TGTGCCAGCAGCTTGCTTAGCGGGGAGAACACCGGGGAGCTGTTTTTT. Translation gives CASSLLSGENTGELFF.

This sequence joins TRBV11-3 and TRBJ2-1; TRBD2 aligns across 12 bases. Germline CDR1 is SGHNT and CDR2 is YENEEA. V was clipped by 5 bases and J by 1 base; unmatched bases: 9. The CDR3 loop spans 18 amino acids. CDR3 region: CASSPFGGLAGSYNEQFF. The CDR3 DNA follows: TGTGCCAGCAGCCCTTTTGGGGGACTAGCGGGTTCCTACAATGAGCAGTTCTTC. Based on the CDR3 plus reference TRBV11-3 and TRBJ2-1, the full variable domain is EAGVVQSPRYKIIEKKQPVAFWCNPISGHNTLYWYLQNLGQGPELLIRYENEEAVDDSQLPKDRFSAERLKGVDSTLKIQPAELGDSAVYLCASSPFGGLAGSYNEQFFGPGTRLTVL.

The rearrangement links TRBV19 to TRBJ2-2; a possible D gene is TRBD1 (5 bases). CDR1 LNHDA and CDR2 SQIVND come from the germline V gene (reference sequence). The CDR3 runs to 12 residues. Trimming took 7 bases from V and 6 from J, leaving 9 bases between them. CDR3 sequence reads: CASTLGAGELFF. Here the CDR3 DNA reads TGTGCCAGTACCTTAGGGGCCGGGGAGCTGTTTTTT.

The V gene is TRBV11-2, the J gene TRBJ2-3, with 14 bases aligning to TRBD2. V was clipped by 5 bases and J by 2 bases; unmatched bases: 12. The CDR3 length is 19 residues. Germline V lookup: CDR1 SGHAT, CDR2 FQNNGV. CDR3 region: CASSATGRLAGGFTDTQYF. The CDR3 DNA reads as TGTGCCAGCAGCGCCACCGGCCGACTAGCGGGGGGGTTCACAGATACGCAGTATTTT.

Written as DNA, the CDR3 is TGCGCCAGCAGCCTGCGAGGAGCGGGTGTGACTAATGAAAAACTGTTTTTT. Amino acids: CASSLRGAGVTNEKLFF. The genes are TRBV4-1 and TRBJ1-4, with D unresolved. V was pared by 4 bases and J by 2 bases, with 17 bases between. The CDR3 runs to 17 residues. The germline V gene encodes CDR1 MGHRA and CDR2 YSYEKL.

The chain couples TRBV27 to TRBJ2-1; D is uncertain. V was cut by 0 bases and J by 6 bases, with 6 bases left in between. Germline V gene data show CDR1 as MNHEY and CDR2 as SMNVEV (reference sequence). This CDR3 is 13 amino acids long. The CDR3: CASSLSPSNEQFF. In DNA form, the CDR3 reads TGTGCCAGCAGTTTATCGCCCAGCAATGAGCAGTTCTTC.

The rearrangement uses TRBV6-1 and TRBJ1-1; perhaps TRBD1 as D (6 bases). The CDR3 length is 13 residues. Trimming pared 4 bases from V and 7 bases from J, leaving 13 bases between. The germline gives CDR1 MNHNS, CDR2 SASEGT. CDR3 sequence reads: CASSVLVQGEAFF. CDR3 nucleotides: TGTGCCAGCAGTGTATTGGTACAGGGTGAAGCTTTCTTT.

V is TRBV28 and J is TRBJ1-5; 7 nucleotides match TRBD1. V was pared by 3 bases and J by 0 bases, with 5 bases of the junction left unmatched. This CDR3 comprises 16 residues. Germline CDR1 reads MDHEN; CDR2 reads SYDVKM. In nucleotides, the CDR3 is TGTGCCAGCAGTTTGTCTGACAGGGTTAGCAATCAGCCCCAGCATTTT. It codes for CASSLSDRVSNQPQHF.

This chain joins TRBV6-5 and TRBJ1-2; 8 bases align to TRBD1. Per the germline V gene, CDR1 is MNHEY and CDR2 is SVGAGI. There are 16 residues in the CDR3. Unmatched junction bases numbered 6, after V lost 0 bases and J lost 3 bases. CDR3 loop: CASSYSISDRDYGYTF. In nucleotides, the CDR3 is TGTGCCAGCAGTTACTCGATTTCGGACAGGGACTATGGCTACACCTTC.

The chain couples TRBV5-5 to TRBJ2-5; 8 nucleotides agree with TRBD1. The germline CDR1 and CDR2 sequences are SGHKS and YYEKEE (reference sequence). With 3 bases clipped from V and 7 bases from J, the junction kept 5 bases outside the gene matches. The CDR3 is 13 residues long. Here the CDR3 reads CASSWTGKGTQYF. The CDR3 DNA is TGTGCCAGCAGCTGGACAGGGAAGGGGACCCAGTACTTC. The full variable domain, completed using reference TRBV5-5 and TRBJ2-5, is DAGVTQSPTHLIKTRGQQVTLRCSPISGHKSVSWYQQVLGQGPQFIFQYYEKEERGRGNFPDRFSARQFPNYSSELNVNALLLGDSALYLCASSWTGKGTQYFGPGTRLLVL.

This clone came up a few times. This rearrangement joins TRBV7-8 to TRBJ2-3; 8 positions agree with TRBD1. The germline V gene has CDR1 SGHVS and CDR2 FQNEAQ. V shed 3 bases and J 6 bases; nucleotides not matched to a gene: 8. This CDR3 is built from 15 residues. CDR3 region: CASSFRDRRPDTQYF. CDR3 bases: TGTGCCAGCAGCTTTCGGGACAGGAGGCCTGATACGCAGTATTTT. Together with reference TRBV7-8 and TRBJ2-3, the CDR3 gives the full variable domain: GAGVSQSPRYKVAKRGQDVALRCDPISGHVSLFWYQQALGQGPEFLTYFQNEAQLDKSGLPSDRFFAERPEGSVSTLKIQRTQQEDSAVYLCASSFRDRRPDTQYFGPGTRLTVL.

In this sample, this clone turned up once. The chain uses TRBV2 and TRBJ1-2; the match to TRBD1 covers 7 bases. V dropped 4 bases and J dropped 4; count of bases not matched to a gene: 9. The CDR3 loop spans 15 amino acids. CDR1 SNHLY and CDR2 FYNNEI come from the germline V gene. The CDR3 DNA reads TGTGCCAGCAGTGCTCCGGGACAGAGCAGCTATGGCTACACCTTC. Translating it yields CASSAPGQSSYGYTF. The variable domain in full, with the rest retrieved from reference TRBV2 and TRBJ1-2, is EPEVTQTPSHQVTQMGQEVILRCVPISNHLYFYWYRQILGQKVEFLVSFYNNEISEKSEIFDDQFSVERPDGSNFTLKIRSTKLEDSAMYFCASSAPGQSSYGYTFGSGTRLTVV.

The genes are TRBV6-6 and TRBJ2-7; 7 nucleotides line up with TRBD2. From germline, CDR1 is MNHNY and CDR2 SVGAGI (reference sequence). This CDR3 is built from 14 residues. The V gene end was trimmed by 5 bases and the J gene end by 5 bases; junction bases not matched to a gene: 9. Written as DNA, the CDR3 is TGTGCCAGCAGTCCCTCTCAAGCGGGAAACGAGCAGTACTTC. Translation: CASSPSQAGNEQYF.

The table lists this clone with a count of one. The gene calls are TRBV4-3 and TRBJ2-5, with 8 bases identical to TRBD2. CDR3 length: 16 amino acids. Trimming removed 5 bases from V and 2 bases from J; junction bases left unmatched: 10. From germline, CDR1 is LGHNA and CDR2 YSLEER. CDR3 in amino acids: CASSDRGAGGQETQYF. CDR3 DNA: TGCGCCAGCAGCGATCGTGGGGCGGGGGGACAAGAGACCCAGTACTTC.

The chain uses TRBV19 and TRBJ2-5; a weak D match, TRBD1 (7 bases). This CDR3 has 16 amino acids. V was cut by 1 base and J by 2 bases, with 14 bases left in between. CDR1 and CDR2 from the germline V gene are LNHDA and SQIVND (reference sequence). The DNA for the CDR3 is TGTGCCAGTAGTATAGGGGGAGGACAGGCTCAAGAGACCCAGTACTTC. This translates into CASSIGGGQAQETQYF.

V is TRBV6-1 and J is TRBJ2-7, with 7 bases aligning to TRBD2. Germline V gene sequence: CDR1 MNHNS, CDR2 SASEGT. V trimming: 7 bases; J trimming: 7 bases; junction bases outside the gene matches: 10. The CDR3 runs to 13 residues. The CDR3 region is CASTGTTSREQYF. The CDR3 DNA sequence: TGTGCCAGCACAGGGACTACAAGTAGGGAGCAGTACTTC.

The rearrangement uses TRBV12-5 and TRBJ2-7; TRBD1 matches 8 bases. The germline CDR1 and CDR2 sequences are LGHNT and FRNRAP. V was pared by 7 bases and J by 2 bases, with 4 bases of the junction left unmatched. This CDR3 comprises 13 residues. CDR3 region: CASAADRAYEQYF. The CDR3 bases are TGTGCTAGTGCCGCGGACAGGGCCTACGAGCAGTACTTC.